The clone carrying this T cell receptor beta chain was observed a handful of times. Preparation of the TCRbeta library used unique molecular identifiers. Via MiXCR, TCRdb re-called the PCR reads, giving one row per CDR3 protein. The sample has around 250,000 distinct CDR3 sequences; 9.9% are singletons. This sample was included in a study of T-cell reconstitution after alpha-beta-depleted transplantation in children. The germline gives CDR1 ENHRY, CDR2 SYGVKD. This CDR3 comprises 13 residues. The V end lost 11 bases, the J end lost 1 base, and 9 bases lay between the germline ends. The material sequenced was PBMCs from the stem cell graft donor, taken from the stem cell graft. This clonotype was obtained from a human donor who donated a stem cell graft to a child with SCID. The chain joins TRBV10-3 to TRBJ2-6; the D gene is possibly TRBD1 (5 bases). CDR3 in amino acids: CAARVSGANVLTF. CDR3 DNA: TGTGCCGCCAGGGTTTCTGGGGCCAACGTCCTGACTTTC.